This T cell receptor beta chain was documented in a study of identical twins. Findings and limits, study-wide: Findings came from cross-sectional statistics, without long-term follow-up of donors.

About this clonotype: What it recognizes is unknown.

TCRdb passed the 5' RACE reads through MiXCR, listing each CDR3 protein once. The repertoire holds roughly 1.6 million distinct CDR3 sequences, with less than 35% as singletons. The CDR3 extends over 15 amino acids. The germline V gene encodes CDR1 SGHTA and CDR2 FQGNSA. The V end was cut by 1 base, the J end by 3 bases, with 9 bases between. Material: cord blood. This clonotype was obtained from a newborn girl in good health. The chain uses TRBV7-2 and TRBJ1-4; tentative D call: TRBD1 (6 bases). This CDR3 reads CASSLGTVANEKLFF. The CDR3, as DNA: TGTGCCAGCAGCTTAGGGACAGTGGCTAATGAAAAACTGTTTTTT.